The 4 T cell receptor beta chains below were found in one sample sequenced in a study of technical replicates of blood from four donors. Profiled with immunoSEQ multiplex PCR; TCRdb holds only in-frame clones, not every one. The repertoire holds 79,000 or so clones, with 85% to 95% as singletons. Input material: T cells isolated from PBMCs. Every receptor here comes from a human donor in good health.

Note on this clone: Because it lacks the conserved phenylalanine or tryptophan at the end, this CDR3 is likely a read error. It is unclear where the CDR3 begins or ends on the DNA, so no DNA is shown, and the CDR3 is as TCRdb lists it. J is TRBJ1-3 and V is TRBV21-1; the D call in the table, TRBD1, was not verified against the DNA. TRBV21-1 is marked as a pseudogene. The CDR3 contains 12 residues when both ends are counted. The CDR3 protein is CASSFPSRTGWG.

V is TRBV2 and J is TRBJ1-4; a weak D match, TRBD1 (6 bases). Trimming left V 5 bases short and J 0 bases short, with 28 bases between. The germline CDR1 and CDR2 sequences are SNHLY and FYNNEI. The CDR3 loop spans 21 amino acids. CDR3 in amino acids: CASSPTNNAPGHVATNEKLFF. The CDR3 DNA is TGTGCCAGCAGTCCAACAAATAACGCCCCGGGACATGTTGCAACTAATGAAAAACTGTTTTTT.

The V call is TRBV7-9, the J call TRBJ2-5; D is undetermined. The CDR3 covers 13 residues. Looked up from germline, CDR1 is SEHNR and CDR2 is FQNEAQ (reference sequence). The V and J ends lost 6 bases and 0 bases respectively, with 8 bases between them. Written as DNA, the CDR3 is TGTGCCAGCAGTGGCCGTAACCAAGAGACCCAGTACTTC. Amino acids: CASSGRNQETQYF.

The chain combines TRBV4-1 with TRBJ1-2; 7 bases map to TRBD1. This CDR3 has 15 amino acids. After removal of 3 bases from V and 6 bases from J, the junction contained 10 bases not matched to a gene. CDR1 is MGHRA, CDR2 YSYEKL, per germline. This chain's CDR3 is CASSQKTTGYNGYTF. The CDR3 DNA follows: TGCGCCAGCAGCCAGAAGACGACAGGGTATAATGGCTACACCTTC.